In its sample, the clone carrying this T cell receptor beta chain was seen many times. The data derive from a study of metastatic and nonmetastatic thyroid tumors. Treatment of any kind had been given to no patient before thyroid surgery. TCRdb ran MiXCR on the PCR reads. Here the sample spans over 20,000 clones, around 28% being singletons. Specimen: blood. The TCR comes from a male donor with papillary thyroid cancer or a benign thyroid nodule (not recorded which). Some clones in this sample may be carry-over from other donors' samples.

In nucleotides, the CDR3 is TGTGCCAGCAGCCTGGACAACCAAGAGACCCAGTACTTC. Protein: CASSLDNQETQYF. The gene calls are TRBV3-1 and TRBJ2-5; possibly TRBD1 for D (5 bases). The CDR3 is 13 residues long. Germline assignment: CDR1 LGHDT and CDR2 YNNKEL (reference sequence). Trimming pared 4 bases from V and 0 bases from J, leaving 6 bases between.